The entry that follows covers one T cell receptor (beta chain) sequence. This clonotype was counted a few times. The specificity of this receptor is unknown. Base qualities are not provided; no much larger clone lies one nucleotide away. TCRdb records Illumina NovaSeq 6000 as the sequencer. cDNA libraries for TCRalpha and TCRbeta were prepared by 5'RACE using constant-segment primers, with sample barcodes and unique molecular identifiers added. RNA was extracted from every sample with Trizol reagent. Library amplification was performed in two PCR steps, and a second sample barcode and Illumina TruSeq adapters were introduced in the second step. The libraries were sequenced on an Illumina NovaSeq using 2 x 150 bp paired-end reads. Processing in the source paper ran as follows. Demultiplexing of reads and collapsing into UMI-guided consensus sequences were performed with migec v1.2.7. Using mixcr v2.1.11, the UMI consensuses were aligned to TRA and TRB V and J templates and assembled into clonotypes. Clonotypes were classified as expanded or contracted when called significant by both edgeR and NoisET, with noise models trained on biological replicates. For edgeR calls, the thresholds were a false discovery rate-adjusted p below 0.01 and a log2 fold-change of 1. As an exploratory analysis of dynamics, PCA with hierarchical clustering was applied to max-normalized trajectories of the 1000 most abundant clonotypes. Each responding clone was given a CD4 or CD8 phenotype based on the CD4+ and CD8+ repertoires, which had been sequenced separately. TCRdb trimmed the raw reads at Q25, called clones with MiXCR and kept productive beta chains. All rows with the same CDR3 protein become a single entry with the most common DNA and genes. The V and J calls reflect TCRdb's pipeline rather than the authors' work. This sample comprises about 110,000 distinct CDR3 sequences, 18% of them detected only once. The ten largest clones take up over 4.5% of the sample.

This entry belongs to a study of T-cell memory formation after mild COVID-19 (dated by TCRdb to the early 2020s). About the study as a whole: TCR sequence clusters from the two donors were largely donor specific. Longitudinal TCRalpha and TCRbeta repertoire sequencing tracked T-cell clones expanding and contracting after mild COVID-19 in two donors. The cohort was made up of two young adult volunteers, one female and one male, who were previously healthy. General study outcomes and caveats: Some responding clones were detected in pre-infection memory, which suggested that pre-existing cross-reactive memory T cells had joined the SARS-CoV-2 response. Clones that contracted from day 15 to 85 showed balanced CD4/CD8 phenotypes, whereas a second wave of clones that expanded from day 15 to 37 leaned towards CD4+. The study covered only a couple of mild cases, and larger cohorts including severe cases with pre-infection samples were considered necessary. Contracting CD4+ clones were located mainly in the CM and EM memory subsets, whereas CD8+ clones were found to be enriched in EMRA. The second-wave clones that peaked on day 37 were not confirmed to be SARS-CoV-2 specific.

Ficoll-Paque density gradient centrifugation was the method used to isolate PBMCs. V is shortened by 6 bases, J by 2 bases, and the region joining them spans 10 bases. CDR3 length: 13 amino acids, cysteine to phenylalanine. The retained sequence is limited to the CDR3, 39 bases, with the frame set at the first base. CDR1 and CDR2 are read off the germline V gene as SGHTA and FQGNSA. Input material: PBMCs or a T cell subset sorted from them (not recorded which). The chain couples TRBV7-2 to TRBJ2-5; the D segment could be TRBD2, given 6 matching bases. The clonotype was recovered from a man in his late teens or twenties who had mild COVID-19 (a few samples of this study predate the infection). The sample titles of this study are shuffled in the database, so cell type and time point are left out; the donor was told from shared clones. At the DNA level, the sequence is TGTGCCAGCAGACGGGGGAGACAAGAGACCCAGTACTTC. It translates as CASRRGRQETQYF.